The entry below gives a single T cell receptor (beta chain) sequence along with its context. Its antigen is unknown. Base quality data are lacking; no much larger clone is found one base away. This sample was included in a study of blood T cell repertoires in COVID-19 (dated by TCRdb to between 2020 and 2021). General notes on the study: Samples covering the acute and convalescent phases of COVID-19 were provided by collaborators in the United States, Italy and Spain. The prospective study material was composed of cDNA or gDNA derived from T cells, B-cell-depleted T cells, or PBMCs. Subjects who had been exposed to COVID-19, were actively infected with it, or had recovered from it provided the deeply sampled blood TCRbeta repertoires that made up the dataset. The repertoires were released in a freely available public database intended as a resource for research on the immune response to SARS-CoV-2. Samples were obtained from the ongoing ImmuneRACE study (first 160 participants) and from over 1,000 subjects provided by 6 global collaborators. A de-identified subject ID, COVID-19 status, age in years and sex were almost always included in the sample metadata. HLA class I and class II types, where available, came from metadata supplied by the sample provider rather than from assay-based typing.

The immunoSEQ Assay, a bias-controlled multiplex PCR, was used to amplify TCRbeta CDR3 regions from genomic DNA. The authors' analysis ran thus. Within the assay, amplification of reference gene primers was used to estimate how many nucleated cells each sample contained. To quantify the absolute abundance of each unique TCRbeta CDR3 rearrangement, sequence reads were collapsed and filtered. For each sample, productive Simpson clonality was calculated by taking the square root of Simpson's diversity index across productive rearrangements. The source is immuneACCESS, and TCRdb retained only in-frame sequences with V and J called. Part of the clones is not carried over; for the studies checked, unresolved V genes explain less than half of this, and the remainder is unexplained. V and J calls and clone size are given by that table; D and trimming were obtained from the DNA. This sample is represented by fewer than 250,000 clones; more than 85% of them were singletons. Less than 0.75% of the sample is held by the ten biggest clonotypes.

Study-wide findings and limitations: The quantity of clinical and demographic metadata differed by source and by participant and was supplied without curation.

Trimming at the junction amounts to 2 bases on V and 3 bases on J, and the germline ends lie 13 bases apart. The CDR1 and CDR2 encoded by the germline V gene are MNHEY and SVGAGI. The CDR3 numbers 15 residues from cysteine through phenylalanine. Only CDR3 DNA remains: 45 bases, in frame from the first base. The collaborating institutions used their own protocols to collect whole blood in K2EDTA tubes. Collaborator samples were shipped for TCRbeta analysis as frozen whole blood, isolated PBMCs, or DNA extracted from either sample type. The chain links TRBV6-5 with TRBJ1-1; the D gene is possibly TRBD1, with 5 bases matching. The clonotype comes from a man aged 35 to 55 with acute or convalescent COVID-19. The sequenced material came from peripheral blood. CDR3 reads: CASSYGGGRDTEAFF. The nucleotides read TGTGCCAGCAGTTACGGGGGGGGAAGGGACACTGAAGCTTTCTTT.